One sample yielded the 29 T cell receptor beta chains listed below, sequenced in a study of T-cell memory formation after mild COVID-19. TCRdb re-called the 5' RACE reads with MiXCR, one entry per CDR3 protein. This sample has fewer than 75,000 distinct CDR3 sequences, with 10% to 15% found just once. Sequencing was carried out using PBMCs or a T cell subset sorted from them (not recorded which). The receptors come from a man between 18 and 29 years old who had mild COVID-19 (a few samples of this study predate the infection). Cell type and time point are not known.

This clonotype turned up a few times. V is TRBV6-1 and J is TRBJ1-5, with D tentatively TRBD1 (5 bases). The germline V gene encodes CDR1 MNHNS and CDR2 SASEGT. The CDR3 sequence is 16 residues long. The V gene lost 5 bases and the J gene lost 0 bases, with 14 bases spanning the gap. The CDR3 protein is CASSNPTGGSNQPQHF. The DNA for the CDR3 is TGTGCCAGCAGTAATCCTACGGGGGGTAGCAATCAGCCCCAGCATTTT.

This clonotype turned up a few times. It may be a read error: a sequence one base away is much more abundant. The J gene is TRBJ2-3, the V gene TRBV6-1; 14 nucleotides line up with TRBD2. Germline V CDR1 and CDR2: MNHNS, SASEGT. The trim removed 4 bases at V and 4 bases at J, leaving 1 base unmatched. The length of the CDR3 is 15 residues. The CDR3 nucleotides read TGTGCCAGCAGTGGACTAGCGGGGGGGCCAGATACGCAGTATTTT. Its translation is CASSGLAGGPDTQYF.

This clonotype turned up a few times. This chain uses TRBV5-6 with TRBJ2-7; 8 nucleotides match TRBD1. Germline V CDR1 and CDR2: SGHDT, YYEEEE. J lost 6 bases, V lost 9 bases, and 11 bases had no gene match. The CDR3 sequence is 13 residues long. CDR3 in amino acids: CATGTGRVVEQYF. The DNA of the CDR3 is TGTGCCACCGGGACAGGACGGGTGGTCGAGCAGTACTTC.

This clonotype appeared a few times. This sequence joins TRBV4-3 and TRBJ2-1; 13 bases match TRBD2. V lost 4 bases to trimming and J lost 8 bases; unmatched junction nucleotides: 8. CDR3 length equals 16 residues. The germline CDR1 and CDR2 sequences are LGHNA and YSLEER. CDR3 in DNA: TGCGCCAGCAGCCGCCAAAGACTAGCGGGGGGCTATGAGCAGTTCTTC. It yields the protein CASSRQRLAGGYEQFF.

V gene TRBV12-3 or TRBV12-4 combines with J gene TRBJ1-1; no clear D. The germline V and J ends were trimmed by 0 bases and 3 bases, with 5 bases remaining between them. The CDR3 spans 13 residues. The CDR3: CASSLATYTEAFF. In DNA, the CDR3 is TGTGCCAGCAGTTTAGCAACGTACACTGAAGCTTTCTTT.

This sequence joins TRBV21-1 and TRBJ2-6. TRBV21-1 is listed as a pseudogene. CDR3 length equals 13 residues. DNA for the CDR3: TGTGCCAGCAGCAAAGGAGTGCCTCGCGTCCTGACTTTC. Its protein product is CASSKGVPRVLTF.

This chain connects TRBV7-2 to TRBJ1-6; D gene ambiguous. With 5 bases removed from V and 10 bases from J, the gap between germline ends came to 9 bases. The CDR3 is 12 amino acids. Germline CDR1 and CDR2: SGHTA and FQGNSA. The CDR3 DNA reads as TGTGCCAGCAGCCACGACTGGTCACCCCTCCACTTT. It yields the protein CASSHDWSPLHF.

This clonotype was seen ten or more times. The chain employs TRBV6-5 and TRBJ2-2, with unresolved D. Germline assignment: CDR1 MNHEY and CDR2 SVGAGI. V dropped 8 bases and J dropped 1 base, with 8 bases sitting between them. This CDR3 is 13 amino acids long. CDR3 DNA sequence: TGTGCCAGCGGACGTCAGAACACCGGGGAGCTGTTTTTT. It yields the protein CASGRQNTGELFF.

This clonotype showed up just a few times. This rearrangement joins TRBV7-9 to TRBJ1-1; a weak D match, TRBD1 (5 bases). V was pared by 1 base and J by 7 bases, with 10 bases between. Germline-derived CDR1 and CDR2 are SEHNR and FQNEAQ (reference sequence). CDR3 length: 13 amino acids. The CDR3, as DNA: TGTGCCAGCAGCTTAGGGCAGGGCAATGAAGCTTTCTTT. Amino acids: CASSLGQGNEAFF.

The DNA for the CDR3 is TGCAGTGCTAGAGATCGGACAGGGAACACTGAAGCTTTCTTT. Residues: CSARDRTGNTEAFF. This chain joins TRBV20-1 and TRBJ1-1; 7 positions agree with TRBD1. The J segment lost 1 base and the V segment lost 0 bases, leaving 2 bases of the junction unmatched. The CDR3 covers 14 residues. CDR1 and CDR2 (germline): DFQATT, SNEGSKA (reference sequence).

This clonotype appeared many times. The genes are TRBV5-5 and TRBJ2-1; 9 positions match TRBD1. V lost 4 bases to trimming and J lost 1 base; unmatched junction nucleotides: 6. CDR1 is SGHKS, CDR2 YYEKEE, per germline (reference sequence). The length of the CDR3 is 16 residues. CDR3 DNA sequence: TGTGCCAGCAGCAACACCGGGACAGGGTCCTACAATGAGCAGTTCTTC. This codes for CASSNTGTGSYNEQFF.

This clonotype appeared a few times. The chain has TRBV3-1 and TRBJ2-3; D uncertain. The CDR3 totals 14 residues. Trimming took 4 bases from V and 4 from J, leaving 12 bases between them. Germline assignment: CDR1 LGHDT and CDR2 YNNKEL (reference sequence). CDR3 residues: CASSLGVQADTQYF. CDR3 bases: TGTGCCAGCAGCCTGGGTGTGCAGGCAGATACGCAGTATTTT.

The sample holds many counts of this clonotype. This chain connects TRBV5-6 to TRBJ2-7; D not resolved. The CDR3 covers 14 residues. Germline CDR1 SGHDT, CDR2 YYEEEE. The germline V and J ends were trimmed by 4 bases and 3 bases, with 14 bases remaining between them. The CDR3 loop reads CASSNPTRIYEQYV. Written as DNA, the CDR3 is TGTGCCAGCAGCAACCCCACAAGGATCTACGAGCAGTACGTC.

This clonotype came up a few times. The chain uses TRBV18 and TRBJ2-3; D gene unclear. Germline CDR1 is KGHSH and CDR2 is LQKENI. The CDR3 sequence is 13 residues long. Trimming removed 3 bases from V and 0 bases from J, with 4 bases in between. Here the CDR3 DNA reads TGTGCCAGCTCACCGGACAGCACAGATACGCAGTATTTT. Protein sequence: CASSPDSTDTQYF.

The table lists this clonotype with many counts. The V call is TRBV4-3, the J call TRBJ1-5; 10 nucleotides align to TRBD1. V shed 0 bases and J 7 bases; nucleotides not matched to a gene: 3. CDR3 length equals 15 residues. CDR1 and CDR2 (germline): LGHNA, YSLEER. CDR3 nucleotides: TGCGCCAGCAGCCAAGACTGGACAGGGGGGCAGCCCCAGCATTTT. Residues: CASSQDWTGGQPQHF.

This clonotype turned up a few times. CDR3 loop: CASSLDRADGGYTF. The CDR3 nucleotides read TGCGCCAGCAGCTTGGACAGGGCAGATGGAGGCTACACCTTC. The V and J genes are TRBV5-1 and TRBJ1-2, with D possibly being TRBD1 (6 bases). The CDR3 spans 14 residues. V lost 0 bases to trimming and J lost 8 bases, with 14 bases between them. The germline V gene has CDR1 SGHRS and CDR2 YFSETQ.

The chain links TRBV7-2 to TRBJ2-5; D uncertain. This CDR3 region has 17 residues. Germline-derived CDR1 and CDR2 are SGHTA and FQGNSA. The V end lost 1 base, the J end lost 7 bases, and 22 bases lay between the germline ends. In nucleotides, the CDR3 is TGTGCCAGCAGCTTAGACCTAAATATAGTGGAACACGGGACCCAGTACTTC. Translation gives CASSLDLNIVEHGTQYF. The full variable domain, in which reference TRBV7-2 and TRBJ2-5 provide the parts outside the CDR3, is GAGVSQSPSNKVTEKGKDVELRCDPISGHTALYWYRQSLGQGLEFLIYFQGNSAPDKSGLPSDRFSAERTGGSVSTLTIQRTQQEDSAVYLCASSLDLNIVEHGTQYFGPGTRLLVL.

The chain recombines TRBV2 with TRBJ2-2, with D possibly called TRBD1 or TRBD2 (5 bases each). V shed 6 bases and J shed 4 bases, with 9 bases lying between them. The CDR3 covers 13 residues. Germline V gene sequence: CDR1 SNHLY, CDR2 FYNNEI. The CDR3 DNA sequence: TGTGCCAGCAGCGGGGACGGCACCGGGGAGCTGTTTTTT. As protein: CASSGDGTGELFF.

The V and J genes are TRBV6-2 or TRBV6-3 and TRBJ1-5; TRBD1 matches at 10 bases. Germline V gene data show CDR1 as MNHEY and CDR2 as SVGEGT. The CDR3 spans 13 residues. Trimming cost V 6 bases and J 7 bases; bases outside gene matches: 3. CDR3 coding DNA: TGTGCCAGCAGGGACAGGGGGGACCAGCCCCAGCATTTT. Encoded protein: CASRDRGDQPQHF.

This clonotype was observed a few times. This chain uses TRBV21-1 with TRBJ1-1; the table calls TRBD1, which could not be checked here. TRBV21-1 is a pseudogene segment. The CDR3 has 14 residues. The CDR3 sequence: CASSNQGQGTEAFF. The CDR3 coding sequence is TGTGCCAGCAGCAATCAGGGGCAAGGCACTGAAGCTTTCTTT.

The table lists this clonotype with many counts. CDR3 nucleotide sequence: TGTGCCAGCAGTTACTCCCGCGGGGGGGGCAATGAGCAGTTCTTC. Its protein is CASSYSRGGGNEQFF. The chain combines TRBV6-5 with TRBJ2-1; 9 bases fit TRBD2. This CDR3 has 15 amino acids. Losses at the gene ends were 0 bases for V and 6 bases for J; bases not matched to a gene: 3. Per the germline V gene, CDR1 is MNHEY and CDR2 is SVGAGI.

This clonotype was detected a few times. V is TRBV6-2 or TRBV6-3 and J is TRBJ1-1, with a weak D call TRBD1 (6 bases). The germline gives CDR1 MNHEY, CDR2 SVGEGT. The length of the CDR3 is 14 residues. V was clipped by 8 bases and J by 4 bases, with 17 bases between them. The CDR3 nucleotides read TGTGCCAGCTCCATCTGGGGGGCTAGCACTGAAGCTTTCTTT. Protein sequence: CASSIWGASTEAFF.

This clonotype has ten or more counts. This chain joins TRBV4-2 and TRBJ2-5; 14 bases fit TRBD2. Losses at the gene ends were 1 base for V and 5 bases for J; bases not matched to a gene: 6. The CDR3 sequence is 17 residues long. Germline CDR1 reads LGHNA; CDR2 reads YNFKEQ. In DNA form, the CDR3 reads TGTGCCAGCAGCCAAGCAGGGACTAGCGGGGGAGTCGAGACCCAGTACTTC. Protein: CASSQAGTSGGVETQYF.

The sample holds many counts of this clonotype. The chain employs TRBV29-1 and TRBJ2-3; unclear D gene. Per germline, CDR1 SQVTM and CDR2 ANQGSEA. The V and J ends lost 4 bases and 3 bases respectively, with 11 bases between them. This CDR3 comprises 13 residues. CDR3: CSVVYPATDTQYF. CDR3 coding DNA: TGCAGCGTTGTGTATCCAGCGACAGATACGCAGTATTTT.

In its sample, this clonotype was seen a few times. The chain is built from TRBV6-6 and TRBJ2-5, with 10 bases fitting TRBD2. Germline CDR1 and CDR2: MNHNY and SVGAGI (reference sequence). The CDR3 loop spans 14 amino acids. The J segment lost 5 bases and the V segment lost 2 bases, leaving 2 bases of the junction unmatched. CDR3 sequence reads: CASSYSGGAETQYF. CDR3 coding DNA: TGTGCCAGCAGTTACAGCGGGGGGGCGGAGACCCAGTACTTC.

This clonotype showed up just a few times. The rearrangement links TRBV4-2 to TRBJ1-4, with 9 bases aligning to TRBD1. The germline V gene has CDR1 LGHNA and CDR2 YNFKEQ. The CDR3 has 16 amino acids. Losses at the gene ends were 4 bases for V and 2 bases for J; bases not matched to a gene: 5. CDR3 region: CASSLQGAATNEKLFF. CDR3 nucleotides: TGTGCCAGCAGCCTACAGGGGGCGGCCACTAATGAAAAACTGTTTTTT.

The chain couples TRBV7-8 to TRBJ2-1; TRBD2 aligns across 7 bases. The CDR3 spans 13 residues. V dropped 6 bases and J dropped 9; count of bases not matched to a gene: 8. CDR1 is SGHVS, CDR2 FQNEAQ, per germline. The CDR3 here is CASSPWEGREQFF. CDR3 nucleotides: TGTGCCAGCAGTCCGTGGGAGGGGCGTGAGCAGTTCTTC. Looking up the rest from reference TRBV7-8 and TRBJ2-1 gives the full variable domain: GAGVSQSPRYKVAKRGQDVALRCDPISGHVSLFWYQQALGQGPEFLTYFQNEAQLDKSGLPSDRFFAERPEGSVSTLKIQRTQQEDSAVYLCASSPWEGREQFFGPGTRLTVL.

This clonotype was detected ten times or more. The chain links TRBV4-3 to TRBJ2-2, with 7 nucleotides matching TRBD1. CDR3 length: 15 residues. Germline V gene data show CDR1 as LGHNA and CDR2 as YSLEER. With 3 bases clipped from V and 3 bases from J, the junction kept 4 bases outside the gene matches. CDR3 sequence (DNA): TGCGCCAGCAGCCACCAGGACAGGTACACCGGGGAGCTGTTTTTT. The encoded protein is CASSHQDRYTGELFF.

The V and J genes are TRBV10-3 and TRBJ2-1, with TRBD2 matching over 11 bases. Germline V gene lookup returns CDR1 ENHRY and CDR2 SYGVKD. The CDR3 has 17 residues. V shed 4 bases and J 8 bases; nucleotides not matched to a gene: 13. The CDR3 spells CAISAPSSSGGIYEQFF. DNA of the CDR3: TGTGCCATCAGTGCCCCCAGCTCTAGCGGGGGGATATATGAGCAGTTCTTC.